This T cell receptor beta chain was captured by sequencing in a study of T cells in Graves' hyperthyroidism and ophthalmopathy. This clonotype was counted many times. As yet, its antigen is unknown. The authors deemed Graves' hyperthyroidism stable absent ophthalmopathy progression within 18 months. Notes on the study in general: The model forecast ophthalmopathy, anticipating it by a median roughly 6.3 months before onset.

Amplified regions were TCR beta CDR3 sequences from RNA transcripts. The HTBI primer set served for first-round RT-PCR of the TCR CDR3. One entry per CDR3 protein, called by TCRdb with MiXCR from the multiplex PCR reads. The table shows around 500,000 distinct CDR3 sequences, with roughly 14% occurring only once. Germline CDR1 is DFQATT and CDR2 is SNEGSKA (reference sequence). The CDR3 has 17 residues. Germline trimming cut 5 bases from V and 0 bases from J; bases unmatched to any gene: 9. This receptor was identified in a woman aged 18 to 35 with Graves' hyperthyroidism. The V gene is TRBV20-1, the J gene TRBJ2-3; 12 bases match TRBD2. The source material was blood. The CDR3 is CSAQTSGRRVSTDTQYF. Written as DNA, the CDR3 is TGCAGTGCTCAGACTAGCGGGAGACGGGTGAGCACAGATACGCAGTATTTT.